Described below is a single T cell receptor (beta chain) sequence and its context. Its antigen is as yet unknown. These data originate in a study of CD8 T cells in ankylosing spondylitis. TCRdb re-derived calls from the 5' RACE reads in MiXCR, one entry per CDR3 protein. The sample lists around 430,000 distinct CDR3 sequences, 17% occurring once. Germline lookup yields CDR1 SGHTA and CDR2 FQGNSA. The CDR3 extends over 13 amino acids. V lost 3 bases and J lost 3, with 9 bases in between. General study points: Among TCR beta sequences, a motif of several highly homologous variants appeared characteristic of ankylosing spondylitis blood. Reportedly, disease-linked clones are significantly enriched in ankylosing spondylitis patients' matched synovial fluid. Certain motif variants had earlier been reported in reactive arthritis synovial fluid and blood.

Sequenced input: blood, either unsorted or a sorted T cell fraction (not recorded which). This TCR was recovered from a male donor with ankylosing spondylitis. The chain is built from TRBV7-2 and TRBJ2-7; D perhaps matches TRBD2 (5 bases). CDR3 nucleotide sequence: TGTGCCAGCAGCTTTCGACGGGGCTACGAGCAGTACTTC. Residues: CASSFRRGYEQYF.